This T cell receptor (beta chain) was observed in a study of T cells in Graves' hyperthyroidism and ophthalmopathy. This CDR3 comprises 15 residues. Germline CDR1 LNHDA, CDR2 SQIVND (reference sequence). Trimming cost V 5 bases and J 8 bases; bases outside gene matches: 10. This clonotype turned up a few times. Researchers amplified the TCR beta CDR3 regions from RNA transcripts. First-round RT-PCR with HTBI primers amplified the TCR CDR3 region. Via MiXCR, TCRdb re-called the multiplex PCR reads, giving one row per CDR3 protein. Here the sample spans some 400,000 distinct CDR3 sequences, approximately 14% being singletons.

The V and J genes are TRBV19 and TRBJ2-4, with TRBD1 identical over 9 bases. The source of this sequence is a woman aged 55-69 years with Graves' hyperthyroidism. The source material was blood. In DNA, the CDR3 is TGTGCCAGTAGTTACCGGGACAGGGCGTTGGACATTCAGTACTTC. Protein sequence: CASSYRDRALDIQYF.